This is a list of T cell receptor beta chains from one sample in a study of blood T cell repertoires in COVID-19. Sequencing used immunoSEQ multiplex PCR; TCRdb keeps in-frame clones, though not all of them. The sample shows hundreds of thousands of clones, approximately 92% of them seen only once. The material sequenced was PBMCs or T cells enriched from blood (not recorded which). Receptors were obtained from a woman aged 18-29 years who had recovered from COVID-19. Both conserved end residues are part of each CDR3. Each record gives: J gene, clone size, V gene, D gene, CDR3 DNA, CDR3 protein. The D gene is left open where the match is weak. The size of a clone is reported for some rows only, either as once, few or many, or as a class for expanded clones.

j_gene: TRBJ1-6
abundance: few
v_gene: TRBV6-5
d_gene: TRBD1
CDR3nt: TGTGCCAGCAGGAGGGGGACAGGGGGAGATTCACCCCTCCACTTT
CDR3aa: CASRRGTGGDSPLHF

j_gene: TRBJ2-7
abundance: .
v_gene: TRBV7-6
d_gene: .
CDR3nt: TGTGCCAGCAGCCCGGAGGGTTTCGGGGAGCAGTACTTC
CDR3aa: CASSPEGFGEQYF

j_gene: TRBJ1-2
abundance: .
v_gene: TRBV7-2
d_gene: .
CDR3nt: TGTGCCAGCAGCGCGGACAGACGCTATGGCTACACCTTC
CDR3aa: CASSADRRYGYTF

j_gene: TRBJ2-7
abundance: .
v_gene: TRBV28
d_gene: TRBD2
CDR3nt: TGTGCCAGCAGGGGACTAGCGGGGGTCCTCTCCTACGAGCAGTACTTC
CDR3aa: CASRGLAGVLSYEQYF

j_gene: TRBJ2-1
abundance: .
v_gene: TRBV2
d_gene: .
CDR3nt: TGTGCCAGCAGTGAGGCCCGGGGAGCTAACAATGAGCAGTTCTTC
CDR3aa: CASSEARGANNEQFF

j_gene: TRBJ1-5
abundance: .
v_gene: TRBV2
d_gene: TRBD1
CDR3nt: TGTGCCAGCAGTGAGGCGGGACAGGGAGGAAATCAGCCCCAGCATTTT
CDR3aa: CASSEAGQGGNQPQHF

j_gene: TRBJ2-5
abundance: once
v_gene: TRBV9
d_gene: .
CDR3nt: TGTGCCAGCAGCGCTACTCCGTACCAAGAGACCCAGTACTTC
CDR3aa: CASSATPYQETQYF

j_gene: TRBJ1-2
abundance: .
v_gene: TRBV5-1
d_gene: TRBD1
CDR3nt: TGCGCCAGCAGCTTGGTCGGGACAGAGGGCTATGGCTACACCTTC
CDR3aa: CASSLVGTEGYGYTF

j_gene: TRBJ1-6
abundance: .
v_gene: TRBV7-8
d_gene: .
CDR3nt: TGTGCCAGCAGCTTACAGGGGTGGGATAATTCACCCCTCCACTTT
CDR3aa: CASSLQGWDNSPLHF

j_gene: TRBJ2-5
abundance: .
v_gene: TRBV12-3/TRBV12-4
d_gene: .
CDR3nt: TGTGCCAGCAGTTTATTCGAGAAAGAGACCCAGTACTTC
CDR3aa: CASSLFEKETQYF

j_gene: TRBJ1-2
abundance: .
v_gene: TRBV7-9
d_gene: .
CDR3nt: TGTGCCAGCAGCTTAGACTCAAACTATGGCTACACCTTC
CDR3aa: CASSLDSNYGYTF

j_gene: TRBJ1-3
abundance: .
v_gene: TRBV6-5
d_gene: .
CDR3nt: TGTGCCAGCAGTTCGACAGCAACTGGAAACACCATATATTTT
CDR3aa: CASSSTATGNTIYF

j_gene: TRBJ2-5
abundance: once
v_gene: TRBV6-5
d_gene: TRBD2
CDR3nt: TGTGCCAGCAGGGCACTAGCGGGACGTCAAGAGACCCAGTACTTC
CDR3aa: CASRALAGRQETQYF

j_gene: TRBJ2-1
abundance: .
v_gene: TRBV3-1/TRBV3-2
d_gene: TRBD2
CDR3nt: TGTGCCAGCAGCCCCGGGACTAGCGGGGGGGCCTCCTACAATGAGCAGTTCTTC
CDR3aa: CASSPGTSGGASYNEQFF

j_gene: TRBJ1-2
abundance: .
v_gene: TRBV6-5
d_gene: TRBD1
CDR3nt: TGTGCCAGCAGTTACTATGGACAGGGGGCGGATGGCTACACCTTC
CDR3aa: CASSYYGQGADGYTF

j_gene: TRBJ1-2
abundance: .
v_gene: TRBV5-6
d_gene: .
CDR3nt: TGTGCCAGCAGCTTGTGGCAGACGGGGGGCTACACCTTC
CDR3aa: CASSLWQTGGYTF

j_gene: TRBJ2-7
abundance: .
v_gene: TRBV6-2/TRBV6-3
d_gene: TRBD2
CDR3nt: TGTGCCAGCAGTTACGTGCGGGGGAACGAGCAGTACTTC
CDR3aa: CASSYVRGNEQYF

j_gene: TRBJ1-5
abundance: .
v_gene: TRBV19
d_gene: .
CDR3nt: TGTGCCAGTACCGGGGTAAGCAATCAGCCCCAGCATTTT
CDR3aa: CASTGVSNQPQHF

j_gene: TRBJ2-1
abundance: .
v_gene: TRBV10-1
d_gene: TRBD2
CDR3nt: TGCGCCAGCAGTGAGTCGGGAGGGCGCGATGAGCAGTTCTTC
CDR3aa: CASSESGGRDEQFF

j_gene: TRBJ1-2
abundance: .
v_gene: TRBV19
d_gene: TRBD1
CDR3nt: TGTGCCAGTAGTCTCGGGACAGGGGTAGGGGTTCGTGGCTACACCTTC
CDR3aa: CASSLGTGVGVRGYTF

j_gene: TRBJ1-6
abundance: few
v_gene: TRBV5-6
d_gene: TRBD1
CDR3nt: TGTGCCAGCAGCTTGGGCAGGGGGGAATCACCCCTCCACTTT
CDR3aa: CASSLGRGESPLHF

j_gene: TRBJ1-6
abundance: .
v_gene: TRBV20-1
d_gene: TRBD1
CDR3nt: TGCAGTGCTAGTTTCAGACAGGGTGGAAATTCACCCCTCCACTTT
CDR3aa: CSASFRQGGNSPLHF

j_gene: TRBJ1-2
abundance: .
v_gene: TRBV6-5
d_gene: .
CDR3nt: TGTGCCAGCAGGGACACGGGTGGCTACACCTTC
CDR3aa: CASRDTGGYTF

j_gene: TRBJ2-7
abundance: .
v_gene: TRBV6-5
d_gene: TRBD1
CDR3nt: TGTGCCAGTTGGGACAGGGGGCAGTACGAGCAGTACTTC
CDR3aa: CASWDRGQYEQYF

j_gene: TRBJ2-5
abundance: .
v_gene: TRBV5-1
d_gene: .
CDR3nt: TGCGCCAGCAGCTTGGCATCGGGTCAAGAGACCCAGTACTTC
CDR3aa: CASSLASGQETQYF

j_gene: TRBJ2-7
abundance: .
v_gene: TRBV4-1
d_gene: TRBD1
CDR3nt: TGCGCCAGCAGCCAAGGTTTAGGGACAGGGTCCCACGAGCAGTACTTC
CDR3aa: CASSQGLGTGSHEQYF

j_gene: TRBJ1-4
abundance: .
v_gene: TRBV6-5
d_gene: .
CDR3nt: TGTGCCAGCAGTTACTCCTGGGGGGGGTTAAATGAAAAACTGTTTTTT
CDR3aa: CASSYSWGGLNEKLFF

j_gene: TRBJ2-1
abundance: .
v_gene: TRBV7-9
d_gene: .
CDR3nt: TGTGCCAGCAGCTTAGTTCGAGGGGGGGATGGAAGCAATGAGCAGTTCTTC
CDR3aa: CASSLVRGGDGSNEQFF

j_gene: TRBJ1-6
abundance: .
v_gene: TRBV2
d_gene: .
CDR3nt: TGTGCCAGCAGTGAATGGGCCGGGGTCCGGAATTCACCCCTCCACTTT
CDR3aa: CASSEWAGVRNSPLHF

j_gene: TRBJ1-5
abundance: .
v_gene: TRBV30
d_gene: .
CDR3nt: TGTGCCTGGAGTTTAGGGGATAGCAATCAGCCCCAGCATTTT
CDR3aa: CAWSLGDSNQPQHF

j_gene: TRBJ2-4
abundance: .
v_gene: TRBV4-2
d_gene: TRBD1
CDR3nt: TGTGCCAGCAGCCCCGGGGGGACGGGACAGGGGGCCAAAAACATTCAGTACTTC
CDR3aa: CASSPGGTGQGAKNIQYF

j_gene: TRBJ1-2
abundance: .
v_gene: TRBV29-1
d_gene: .
CDR3nt: TGCAGCCCCGGCGGGGGCGATGGCTACACCTTC
CDR3aa: CSPGGGDGYTF

j_gene: TRBJ2-6
abundance: .
v_gene: TRBV7-3
d_gene: TRBD2
CDR3nt: TGTGCCAGCAGCCCTGGGACTAGCGGGGCCCTTAACTCTGGGGCCAACGTCCTGACTTTC
CDR3aa: CASSPGTSGALNSGANVLTF

j_gene: TRBJ2-5
abundance: .
v_gene: TRBV5-4
d_gene: TRBD1
CDR3nt: TGTGCCAGCAGCTTTCAGGGGGCGGAAGAGACCCAGTACTTC
CDR3aa: CASSFQGAEETQYF

j_gene: TRBJ2-1
abundance: .
v_gene: TRBV7-2
d_gene: .
CDR3nt: TGTGCCAGCAGCCTAAGGATGGGGCCCGATGAGCAGTTCTTC
CDR3aa: CASSLRMGPDEQFF

j_gene: TRBJ1-4
abundance: few
v_gene: TRBV7-9
d_gene: .
CDR3nt: TGTGCCAGCAGCTGCCTCAACAGGGAGTCTAATGAAAAACTGTTTTTT
CDR3aa: CASSCLNRESNEKLFF

j_gene: TRBJ1-2
abundance: .
v_gene: TRBV11-3
d_gene: .
CDR3nt: TGTGCCAGCAGCTCCCCCGGGGAACAGCCTGTTAACTATGGCTACACCTTC
CDR3aa: CASSSPGEQPVNYGYTF

j_gene: TRBJ2-3
abundance: .
v_gene: TRBV9
d_gene: .
CDR3nt: TGTGCCAGCAGCGTAGATGGCGGGGGCACAGATACGCAGTATTTT
CDR3aa: CASSVDGGGTDTQYF

j_gene: TRBJ2-6
abundance: .
v_gene: TRBV5-8
d_gene: .
CDR3nt: TGTGCCAGCAGCTTGGACACAGGCCTTTACTCTGGGGCCAACGTCCTGACTTTC
CDR3aa: CASSLDTGLYSGANVLTF

j_gene: TRBJ2-3
abundance: .
v_gene: TRBV5-4
d_gene: TRBD2
CDR3nt: TGTGCCAGCAACACACAAACCCGGACTAGCGGGAACACAGATACGCAGTATTTT
CDR3aa: CASNTQTRTSGNTDTQYF

j_gene: TRBJ2-2
abundance: .
v_gene: TRBV5-1
d_gene: TRBD2
CDR3nt: TGCGCCAGCAGCTTCCTCGCGGGGGCGAACACCGGGGAGCTGTTTTTT
CDR3aa: CASSFLAGANTGELFF

j_gene: TRBJ2-2
abundance: .
v_gene: TRBV5-1
d_gene: TRBD1
CDR3nt: TGCGCCAGCAGCTTGCCAAGGGACAGGGGGCTGTCGAACACCGGGGAGCTGTTTTTT
CDR3aa: CASSLPRDRGLSNTGELFF

j_gene: TRBJ1-1
abundance: .
v_gene: TRBV3-1/TRBV3-2
d_gene: TRBD1
CDR3nt: TGTGCCAGCAGGGGGACAGGGGGGACTGAAGCTTTCTTT
CDR3aa: CASRGTGGTEAFF

j_gene: TRBJ2-5
abundance: .
v_gene: TRBV4-2
d_gene: .
CDR3nt: TGTGCCAGCAGCCCAGAGAGGGCCGACCAAGAGACCCAGTACTTC
CDR3aa: CASSPERADQETQYF

j_gene: TRBJ1-1
abundance: .
v_gene: TRBV7-3
d_gene: .
CDR3nt: TGTGCCAGCAGCTTAGGACTGAGGAACACTGAAGCTTTCTTT
CDR3aa: CASSLGLRNTEAFF

j_gene: TRBJ1-3
abundance: .
v_gene: TRBV7-8
d_gene: .
CDR3nt: TGTGCCAGCAGCTTTTCCACGGGCTCTGGAAACACCATATATTTT
CDR3aa: CASSFSTGSGNTIYF

j_gene: TRBJ2-7
abundance: .
v_gene: TRBV15
d_gene: .
CDR3nt: TGTGCCACCAGCAGAGTGAGGTACTACGAGCAGTACTTC
CDR3aa: CATSRVRYYEQYF

j_gene: TRBJ1-3
abundance: .
v_gene: TRBV7-8
d_gene: TRBD1
CDR3nt: TGTGCCAGCAGCTCGGACCTCGACAGGGGCTCTGGAAACACCATATATTTT
CDR3aa: CASSSDLDRGSGNTIYF

j_gene: TRBJ1-5
abundance: .
v_gene: TRBV4-1
d_gene: .
CDR3nt: TGCGCCAGCAGCCGGGGGGGCGGTAGCAATCAGCCCCAGCATTTT
CDR3aa: CASSRGGGSNQPQHF

j_gene: TRBJ1-4
abundance: .
v_gene: TRBV7-6
d_gene: TRBD1
CDR3nt: TGTGCCAGCAGCTTTGGACAGGGACATGAAAAACTGTTTTTT
CDR3aa: CASSFGQGHEKLFF

j_gene: TRBJ1-1
abundance: .
v_gene: TRBV7-9
d_gene: .
CDR3nt: TGTGCCAGCAGCTTAGGCGGCAAACCTAACACTGAAGCTTTCTTT
CDR3aa: CASSLGGKPNTEAFF

j_gene: TRBJ2-3
abundance: .
v_gene: TRBV27
d_gene: TRBD1
CDR3nt: TGTGCCAGCAGAAGTCCTCGAACCACCGGGACAGGGACAGATACGCAGTATTTT
CDR3aa: CASRSPRTTGTGTDTQYF

j_gene: TRBJ2-7
abundance: .
v_gene: TRBV6-5
d_gene: TRBD1
CDR3nt: TGTGCCAGCAGTTTTTCGGGACAGCCCTACGAGCAGTACTTC
CDR3aa: CASSFSGQPYEQYF

j_gene: TRBJ2-7
abundance: .
v_gene: TRBV3-1/TRBV3-2
d_gene: .
CDR3nt: TGTGCCAGCAGCCAAACATCCTACGAGCAGTACTTC
CDR3aa: CASSQTSYEQYF

j_gene: TRBJ2-5
abundance: .
v_gene: TRBV5-1
d_gene: .
CDR3nt: TGCGCCAGCAGCTTGATGAGGGAGGAGACCCAGTACTTC
CDR3aa: CASSLMREETQYF

j_gene: TRBJ2-2
abundance: once
v_gene: TRBV7-2
d_gene: TRBD2
CDR3nt: TGTGCCAGCAGCCGTGAGGGGAGGACTAGGCCCGGGGAGCTGTTTTTT
CDR3aa: CASSREGRTRPGELFF

j_gene: TRBJ2-1
abundance: .
v_gene: TRBV5-1
d_gene: TRBD2
CDR3nt: TGCGCCAGCAGCTTGGGGACTAGCAATGAGCAGTTCTTC
CDR3aa: CASSLGTSNEQFF